This T cell receptor beta chain was found in a study of blood T cells in healthy people across ages. This clonotype was counted a few times. With a J-beta primer mix and a sample-barcoded 5' primer, a second PCR ran about 7 to 12 cycles. TCRdb reprocessed the 5' RACE reads with MiXCR, giving one entry per CDR3 protein. The data hold 950,000 to 1,200,000 distinct CDR3 sequences, with around two fifths observed a single time. This clonotype was obtained from a man younger than 35 in good health. Sequenced sample: blood.

The CDR3, as DNA: TGTGCCAGCAGTGAACTGGAGACGTTATATTGGGGCTACACCTTC. This codes for CASSELETLYWGYTF. J is TRBJ1-2 and V is TRBV6-1; D is undetermined. CDR1 MNHNS and CDR2 SASEGT come from the germline V gene. V lost 2 bases and J lost 8, with 18 bases in between. The length of the CDR3 is 15 residues.